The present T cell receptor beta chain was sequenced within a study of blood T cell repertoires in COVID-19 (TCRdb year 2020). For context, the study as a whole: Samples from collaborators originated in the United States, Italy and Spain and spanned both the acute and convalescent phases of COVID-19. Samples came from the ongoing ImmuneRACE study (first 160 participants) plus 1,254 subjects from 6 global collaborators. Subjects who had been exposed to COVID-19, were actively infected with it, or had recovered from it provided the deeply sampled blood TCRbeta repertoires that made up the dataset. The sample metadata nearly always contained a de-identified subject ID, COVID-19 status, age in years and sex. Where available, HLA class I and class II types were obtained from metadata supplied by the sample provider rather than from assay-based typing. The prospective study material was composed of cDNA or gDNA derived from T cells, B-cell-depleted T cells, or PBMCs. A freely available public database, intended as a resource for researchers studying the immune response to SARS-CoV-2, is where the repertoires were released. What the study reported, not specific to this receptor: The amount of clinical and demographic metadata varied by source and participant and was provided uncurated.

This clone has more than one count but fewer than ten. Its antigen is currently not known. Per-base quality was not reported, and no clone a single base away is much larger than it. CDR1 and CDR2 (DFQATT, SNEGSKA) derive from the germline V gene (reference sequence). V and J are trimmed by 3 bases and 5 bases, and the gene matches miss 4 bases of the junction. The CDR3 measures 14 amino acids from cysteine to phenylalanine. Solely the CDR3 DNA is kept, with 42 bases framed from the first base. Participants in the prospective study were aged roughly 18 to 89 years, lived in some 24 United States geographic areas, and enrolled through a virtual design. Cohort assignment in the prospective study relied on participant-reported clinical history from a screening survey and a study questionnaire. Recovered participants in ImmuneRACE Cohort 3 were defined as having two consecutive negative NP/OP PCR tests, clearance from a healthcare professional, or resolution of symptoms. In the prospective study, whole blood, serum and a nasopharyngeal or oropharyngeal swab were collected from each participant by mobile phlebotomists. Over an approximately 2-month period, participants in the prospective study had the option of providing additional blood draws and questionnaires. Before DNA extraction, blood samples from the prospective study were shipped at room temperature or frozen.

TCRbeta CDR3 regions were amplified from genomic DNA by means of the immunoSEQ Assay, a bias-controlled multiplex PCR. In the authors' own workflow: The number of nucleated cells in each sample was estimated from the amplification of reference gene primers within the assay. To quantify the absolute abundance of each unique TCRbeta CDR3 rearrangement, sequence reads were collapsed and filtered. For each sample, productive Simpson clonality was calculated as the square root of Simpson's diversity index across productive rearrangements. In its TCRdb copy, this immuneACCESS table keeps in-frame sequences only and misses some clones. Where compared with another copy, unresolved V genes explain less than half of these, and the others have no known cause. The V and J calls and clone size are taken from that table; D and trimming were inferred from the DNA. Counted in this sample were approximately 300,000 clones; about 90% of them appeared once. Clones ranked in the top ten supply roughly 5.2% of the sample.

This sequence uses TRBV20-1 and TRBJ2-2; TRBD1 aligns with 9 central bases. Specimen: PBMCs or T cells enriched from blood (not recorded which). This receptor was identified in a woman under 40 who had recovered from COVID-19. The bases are TGCAGTGCTAGTTGGGGACAGGGTACCGGGGAGCTGTTTTTT. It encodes CSASWGQGTGELFF.